The table lists the clone carrying this TCR beta chain with a count of one. The CDR3 sequence is 14 residues long. Trimming stripped 9 bases from V and 2 bases from J, with 15 bases between. Germline values: CDR1 SGHNT, CDR2 YYREEE (reference sequence). This sample is part of a study of blood T cell repertoires in COVID-19. Turning to the study itself: Sites across the United States, Italy and Spain contributed samples from acute and convalescent COVID-19. The analysed material was cDNA or gDNA that came from T cells, B-cell-depleted T cells, or PBMCs.

Seattle patient enrollment occurred during active infection, with longitudinal follow-up thereafter. Method: immunoSEQ multiplex PCR; TCRdb's copy keeps in-frame clones and lacks some. The sample includes roughly 200,000 clones, under 90% of them seen just once. The sequencing sample was made of peripheral blood. The chain carries TRBV5-4 and TRBJ2-4; tentative D call: TRBD1 (6 bases). The receptor was isolated from a woman older than 75 with COVID-19, enrolled during active disease. The CDR3 DNA is TGTGCCACGAGACAGGAGCTAACCAAAAACATTCAGTACTTC. As protein: CATRQELTKNIQYF. Combining the CDR3 with reference TRBV5-4 and TRBJ2-4 gives the whole variable domain ETGVTQSPTHLIKTRGQQVTLRCSSQSGHNTVSWYQQALGQGPQFIFQYYREEENGRGNFPPRFSGLQFPNYSSELNVNALELDDSALYLCATRQELTKNIQYFGAGTRLSVL.